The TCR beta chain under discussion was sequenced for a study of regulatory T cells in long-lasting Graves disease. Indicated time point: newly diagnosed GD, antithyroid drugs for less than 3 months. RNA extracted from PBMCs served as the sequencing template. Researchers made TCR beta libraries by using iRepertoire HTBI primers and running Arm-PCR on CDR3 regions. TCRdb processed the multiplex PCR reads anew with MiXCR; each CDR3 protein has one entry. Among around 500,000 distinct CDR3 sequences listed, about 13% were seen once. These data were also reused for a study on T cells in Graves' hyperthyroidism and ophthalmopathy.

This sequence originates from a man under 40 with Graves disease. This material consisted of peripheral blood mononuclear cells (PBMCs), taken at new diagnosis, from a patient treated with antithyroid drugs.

The CDR3 DNA reads as TGCGCCAGCAGCTTGGGGGGTAGCGGAAACACACTAGCCAAAAACATTCAGTACTTC. It yields the protein CASSLGGSGNTLAKNIQYF. V and J are TRBV5-1 and TRBJ2-4; perhaps TRBD2 as D (6 bases). With 0 bases removed from V and 0 bases from J, the gap between germline ends came to 19 bases. The CDR3 runs to 19 residues. Germline CDR1 SGHRS, CDR2 YFSETQ. The variable domain in full, completed from reference TRBV5-1 and TRBJ2-4, reads KAGVTQTPRYLIKTRGQQVTLSCSPISGHRSVSWYQQTPGQGLQFLFEYFSETQRNKGNFPGRFSGRQFSNSRSEMNVSTLELGDSALYLCASSLGGSGNTLAKNIQYFGAGTRLSVL.